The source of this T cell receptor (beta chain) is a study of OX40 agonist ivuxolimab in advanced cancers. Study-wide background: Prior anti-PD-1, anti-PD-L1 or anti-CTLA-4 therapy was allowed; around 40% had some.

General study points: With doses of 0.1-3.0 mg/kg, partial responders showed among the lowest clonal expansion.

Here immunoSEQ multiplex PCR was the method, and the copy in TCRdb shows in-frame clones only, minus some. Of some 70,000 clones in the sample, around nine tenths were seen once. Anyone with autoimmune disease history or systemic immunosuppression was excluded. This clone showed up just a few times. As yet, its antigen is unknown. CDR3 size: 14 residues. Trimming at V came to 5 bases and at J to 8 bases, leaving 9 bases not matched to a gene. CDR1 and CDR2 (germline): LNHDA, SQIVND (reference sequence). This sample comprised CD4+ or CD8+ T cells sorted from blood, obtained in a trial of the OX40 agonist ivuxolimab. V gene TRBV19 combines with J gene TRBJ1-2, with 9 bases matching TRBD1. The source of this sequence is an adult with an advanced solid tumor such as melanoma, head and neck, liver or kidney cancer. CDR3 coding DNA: TGTGCCAGTAGTGCCTTACAGGGGGCCCAGGGCTACACCTTC. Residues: CASSALQGAQGYTF.